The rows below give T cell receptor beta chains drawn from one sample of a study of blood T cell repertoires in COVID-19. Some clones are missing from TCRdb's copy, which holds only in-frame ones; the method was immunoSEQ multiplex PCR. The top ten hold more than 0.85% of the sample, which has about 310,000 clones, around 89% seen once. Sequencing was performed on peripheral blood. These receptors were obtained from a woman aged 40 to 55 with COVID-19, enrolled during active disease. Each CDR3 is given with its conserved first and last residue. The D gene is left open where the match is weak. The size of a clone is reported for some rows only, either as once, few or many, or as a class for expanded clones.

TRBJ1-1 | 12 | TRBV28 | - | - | CASSLSSRGAFF | TGTGCCAGCAGTTTAAGTTCAAGGGGGGCTTTCTTT
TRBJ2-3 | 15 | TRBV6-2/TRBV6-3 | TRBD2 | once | CASSQRGATGDTQYF | TGTGCCAGCAGCCAGCGGGGGGCCACGGGGGATACGCAGTATTTT
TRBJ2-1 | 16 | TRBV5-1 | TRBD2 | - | CASSSAGGIQYNEQFF | TGCGCCAGCAGCTCCGCGGGGGGGATTCAATACAATGAGCAGTTCTTC
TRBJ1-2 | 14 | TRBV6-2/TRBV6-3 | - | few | CASSYRHLARGYTF | TGTGCCAGCAGTTACCGACACCTGGCCCGGGGCTACACCTTC
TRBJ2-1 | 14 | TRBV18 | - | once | CASSPLQGVNEQFF | TGTGCCAGCTCACCACTTCAGGGTGTGAATGAGCAGTTCTTC
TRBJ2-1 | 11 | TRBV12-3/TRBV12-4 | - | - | CASSPFHEQFF | TGTGCCAGCAGCCCGTTCCATGAGCAGTTCTTC
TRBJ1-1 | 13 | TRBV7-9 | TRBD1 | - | CASSLGQGTEAFF | TGTGCCAGCAGCTTGGGACAGGGGACTGAAGCTTTCTTT
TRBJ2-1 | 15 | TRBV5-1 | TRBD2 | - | CASSLGGLDYNEQFF | TGCGCCAGCAGCCTGGGGGGACTAGACTACAATGAGCAGTTCTTC
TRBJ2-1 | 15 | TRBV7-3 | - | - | CASSNTPSSYNEQFF | TGTGCCAGCAGTAATACACCTAGCTCCTACAATGAGCAGTTCTTC
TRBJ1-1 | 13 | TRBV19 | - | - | CASSLGKVTEAFF | TGTGCCAGTAGTCTCGGGAAAGTCACTGAAGCTTTCTTT
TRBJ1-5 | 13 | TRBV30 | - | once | CAWSVLGNQPQHF | TGTGCCTGGAGTGTACTAGGAAATCAGCCCCAGCATTTT
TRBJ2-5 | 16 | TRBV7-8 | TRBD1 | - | CASSPELTGGQETQYF | TGTGCCAGCAGCCCGGAACTGACAGGGGGACAAGAGACCCAGTACTTC
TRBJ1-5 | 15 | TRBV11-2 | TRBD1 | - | CASSLAGGQGQPQHF | TGTGCCAGCAGCTTGGCAGGGGGTCAGGGTCAGCCCCAGCATTTT
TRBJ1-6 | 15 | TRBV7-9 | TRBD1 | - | CASSLSGGGNSPLHF | TGTGCCAGCAGCCTCTCAGGGGGCGGTAATTCACCCCTCCACTTT
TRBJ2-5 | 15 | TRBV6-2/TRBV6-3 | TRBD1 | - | CASRPLTGRRETQYF | TGTGCCAGCAGACCTTTGACAGGGCGGCGGGAGACCCAGTACTTC
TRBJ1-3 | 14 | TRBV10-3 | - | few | CASISGISGNTIYF | TGTGCCTCAATTTCAGGAATCTCTGGAAACACCATATATTTT
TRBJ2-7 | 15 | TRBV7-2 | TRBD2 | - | CASSLAPRGSYEQYF | TGTGCCAGCAGCTTAGCCCCGCGGGGGTCCTACGAGCAGTACTTC
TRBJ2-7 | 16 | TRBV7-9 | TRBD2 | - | CASSFSTSGSSYEQYF | TGTGCCAGCAGCTTCTCCACTAGCGGCAGCTCCTACGAGCAGTACTTC
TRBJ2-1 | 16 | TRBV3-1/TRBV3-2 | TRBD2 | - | CASSQVTGLAGNEQFF | TGTGCCAGCAGCCAAGTAACGGGACTAGCGGGTAATGAGCAGTTCTTC
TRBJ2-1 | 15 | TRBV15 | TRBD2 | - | CATSRGLADRNEQFF | TGTGCCACCAGCAGAGGCCTAGCGGATAGAAATGAGCAGTTCTTC
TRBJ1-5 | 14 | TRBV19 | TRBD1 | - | CASRMGQGAQPQHF | TGTGCCAGTAGGATGGGACAGGGGGCCCAGCCCCAGCATTTT
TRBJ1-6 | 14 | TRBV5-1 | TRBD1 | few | CASSSGQASGPLHF | TGCGCCAGCAGCTCAGGACAGGCCAGCGGGCCCCTCCACTTT
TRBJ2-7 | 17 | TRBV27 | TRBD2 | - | CASSPRTSGRSPYEQYF | TGTGCCAGCAGTCCCCGGACTAGCGGGAGAAGTCCCTACGAGCAGTACTTC
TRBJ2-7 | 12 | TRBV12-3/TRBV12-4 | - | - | CASSLRSYEQYF | TGTGCCAGCAGTTTGAGGTCCTACGAGCAGTACTTC
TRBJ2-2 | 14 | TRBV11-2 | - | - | CASSIDRNTGELFF | TGTGCCAGCAGCATAGACAGGAACACCGGGGAGCTGTTTTTT
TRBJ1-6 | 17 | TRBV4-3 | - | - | CASSPWGLLSYNSPLHF | TGCGCCAGCAGCCCTTGGGGACTCCTCTCCTATAATTCACCCCTCCACTTT
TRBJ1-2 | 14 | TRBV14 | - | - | CASSQVGGSYGYTF | TGTGCCAGCAGCCAAGTCGGGGGAAGCTATGGCTACACCTTC